This T cell receptor beta chain was profiled in a study of cytomegalovirus exposure and HLA in healthy donors. Study results and caveats: Reportedly, a later analysis found an Asian-associated ancestry cluster had fewer N-insertions than the approximately 640-donor mean. According to reports, the classifier identified cytomegalovirus status with high specificity and sensitivity. Some public TCRs appeared in many individuals, while most sequences were rare.

PCR amplification relied on 60 Vbeta primers (plus 13 Jbeta primers). Produced via immunoSEQ multiplex PCR; TCRdb's table is partial and in-frame only. The sample is made up of tens of thousands of clones, and the top ten hold 3.6% of it. The trim removed 5 bases at V and 2 bases at J, leaving 0 bases unmatched. There are 12 residues in the CDR3. Germline V gives CDR1 GTSNPN, CDR2 SVGIG (reference sequence). About this clone itself: Its antigen is unidentified.

The TCR originated in a woman aged 18-35 years in good health and CMV-seronegative. V usage is TRBV30 and J usage is TRBJ1-3, with 7 bases lining up with TRBD1. Sequenced sample: PBMCs. CDR3 in amino acids: CAWQGAGNTIYF. As DNA, the CDR3 is TGTGCCTGGCAGGGGGCTGGAAACACCATATATTTT.